Below are 24 T cell receptor beta chains sequenced from a single sample in a study of cytomegalovirus exposure and HLA in healthy donors. The PCR had 60 Vbeta and 13 Jbeta primers. Assay: immunoSEQ multiplex PCR; the TCRdb copy retains only in-frame clones and omits some. The data contain approximately 180,000 clones, about four fifths of them seen just once; the ten biggest clones take up 4.9%. Sequencing was carried out using PBMCs. The receptors were sampled from a woman younger than 35 in good health and CMV-seropositive.

The V and J genes are TRBV7-8 and TRBJ2-5; D is possibly TRBD1 (5 bases). The CDR3 sequence is 14 residues long. Germline CDR1 is SGHVS and CDR2 is FQNEAQ. The V and J ends lost 5 bases and 0 bases respectively, with 10 bases between them. This CDR3 is CASSPLTDQETQYF. The CDR3 nucleotides are TGTGCCAGCAGCCCGTTGACAGACCAAGAGACCCAGTACTTC.

The sample holds a few counts of this clone. This rearrangement joins TRBV11-2 to TRBJ2-7; TRBD1 is a possible D gene (6 bases). With 3 bases removed from V and 3 bases from J, the gap between germline ends came to 9 bases. This CDR3 has 13 residues. Germline V CDR1 and CDR2: SGHAT, FQNNGV. CDR3 protein: CASSLGRGYEQYF. The CDR3 region has the DNA TGTGCCAGCAGCTTGGGCAGGGGCTACGAGCAGTACTTC.

The V gene is TRBV7-2, the J gene TRBJ2-2; 10 nucleotides agree with TRBD1. Germline V gives CDR1 SGHTA, CDR2 FQGNSA. The CDR3 covers 16 residues. The V gene end was trimmed by 5 bases and the J gene end by 6 bases; junction bases not matched to a gene: 9. CDR3 residues: CASSNTGTGVPGELFF. For the CDR3, the DNA is TGTGCCAGCAGCAATACCGGGACAGGGGTTCCCGGGGAGCTGTTTTTT.

The rearrangement joins TRBV11-2 to TRBJ1-1; TRBD1 matches at 10 bases. The CDR3 spans 18 residues. Germline loops: CDR1 SGHAT, CDR2 FQNNGV. The V gene end was trimmed by 4 bases and the J gene end by 0 bases; junction bases not matched to a gene: 11. The CDR3 sequence is CASSSRTSGQGLNTEAFF. CDR3 sequence (DNA): TGTGCCAGCAGCTCGAGAACCTCGGGACAGGGGCTGAACACTGAAGCTTTCTTT.

This rearrangement joins TRBV2 to TRBJ2-5; TRBD2 is a possible D gene (6 bases). CDR3 length equals 14 residues. CDR1 is SNHLY and CDR2 is FYNNEI in the germline V gene. Deletions cut 5 bases from V and 1 base from J, with 11 bases between. CDR3 DNA: TGTGCCAGCAGTAAGGGACTCCCCCAAGAGACCCAGTACTTC. Its translation: CASSKGLPQETQYF.

This sequence joins TRBV13 and TRBJ2-2; D gene uncertain. Trimming took 1 base from V and 6 from J, leaving 6 bases between them. The germline gives CDR1 PRHDT, CDR2 FYEKMQ (reference sequence). The CDR3 length is 13 residues. The CDR3 is CASSLAGSGELFF. CDR3 in DNA: TGTGCCAGCAGCTTAGCCGGGTCCGGGGAGCTGTTTTTT.

V is TRBV5-1 and J is TRBJ2-1; 7 bases agree with TRBD2. Germline trimming cut 2 bases from V and 8 bases from J; bases unmatched to any gene: 4. The CDR3 is 13 residues long. Germline values: CDR1 SGHRS, CDR2 YFSETQ. CDR3 DNA sequence: TGCGCCAGCAGCTTAGCGGGGATCGATGAGCAGTTCTTC. This gives the protein CASSLAGIDEQFF. The complete variable domain, with remaining parts taken from reference TRBV5-1 and TRBJ2-1, reads KAGVTQTPRYLIKTRGQQVTLSCSPISGHRSVSWYQQTPGQGLQFLFEYFSETQRNKGNFPGRFSGRQFSNSRSEMNVSTLELGDSALYLCASSLAGIDEQFFGPGTRLTVL.

The chain uses TRBV28 and TRBJ2-3, with D possibly being TRBD2 (5 bases). V was shortened by 6 bases and J by 1 base, with 14 bases between the two germline ends. Germline assignment: CDR1 MDHEN and CDR2 SYDVKM. The CDR3 spans 15 residues. The CDR3 region has the DNA TGTGCCAGCAGAGGAATAGCGTTAGGCACAGATACGCAGTATTTT. Its protein is CASRGIALGTDTQYF.

The J gene is TRBJ1-6, the V gene TRBV4-1; perhaps TRBD1 as D (6 bases). The CDR3 is made up of 17 amino acids. Germline V gene data show CDR1 as MGHRA and CDR2 as YSYEKL. Trimming pared 3 bases from V and 10 bases from J, leaving 22 bases between. The DNA of the CDR3 is TGCGCCAGCAGCCAGGAGAGGGGGGGCTCGCCGAGGTCACCCCTCCACTTT. Translation: CASSQERGGSPRSPLHF.

This rearrangement joins TRBV4-1 to TRBJ1-5, with TRBD1 matching 7 bases. The V gene end was trimmed by 1 base and the J gene end by 2 bases; junction bases not matched to a gene: 2. CDR3 size: 15 residues. In germline, CDR1 is MGHRA, CDR2 YSYEKL. CDR3 in amino acids: CASSQVQGGNQPQHF. Here the CDR3 DNA reads TGCGCCAGCAGCCAAGTCCAGGGGGGCAATCAGCCCCAGCATTTT.

This clone has more than one count but fewer than ten. The V and J genes are TRBV2 and TRBJ1-6; 7 bases align to TRBD1. The length of the CDR3 is 15 residues. Germline V gene sequence: CDR1 SNHLY, CDR2 FYNNEI. Unmatched junction bases numbered 6, after V lost 3 bases and J lost 7 bases. CDR3 in DNA: TGTGCCAGCAGTGACACAGGGGTTAACAATTCACCCCTCCACTTT. Its protein product is CASSDTGVNNSPLHF.

The chain uses TRBV7-6 and TRBJ2-1, with 7 bases aligning to TRBD2. Germline loops: CDR1 SGHVS, CDR2 FNYEAQ. The CDR3 is made up of 15 amino acids. V shed 7 bases, J shed 8 bases, and the junction held 14 bases outside the gene matches. The CDR3 is CASKKLASLIDEQFF. Written as DNA, the CDR3 is TGTGCCAGCAAAAAACTAGCGAGCCTTATTGATGAGCAGTTCTTC.

The chain links TRBV7-2 to TRBJ2-7, with D tentatively TRBD2 (6 bases). The ends were cut back, 0 bases at V and 0 bases at J, with 6 bases in the middle. The CDR3 covers 14 residues. Germline V gene lookup returns CDR1 SGHTA and CDR2 FQGNSA. The chain's CDR3 is CASSLATSSYEQYF. In nucleotides, the CDR3 is TGTGCCAGCAGCTTAGCGACTAGCTCCTACGAGCAGTACTTC.

This clone appeared once. The J gene is TRBJ2-7, the V gene TRBV7-8; D might be TRBD1 (6 bases). Germline lookup yields CDR1 SGHVS and CDR2 FQNEAQ. The CDR3 runs to 14 residues. The V gene lost 2 bases and the J gene lost 5 bases, with 13 bases spanning the gap. The CDR3 here is CASSLHRVGDEQYF. The CDR3 nucleotides are TGTGCCAGCAGCTTACACAGGGTTGGCGACGAGCAGTACTTC.

The CDR3 nucleotides are TGTGCCAGCAGCGGGGGGGTCGGCACAGATACGCAGTATTTT. Translated, it gives CASSGGVGTDTQYF. The chain joins TRBV28 to TRBJ2-3; 8 bases fit TRBD2. The CDR3 has 14 residues. Germline values: CDR1 MDHEN, CDR2 SYDVKM. J lost 1 base, V lost 6 bases, and 3 bases had no gene match.

V gene TRBV7-2 combines with J gene TRBJ1-6, with 10 bases fitting TRBD1. From germline, CDR1 is SGHTA and CDR2 FQGNSA. The length of the CDR3 is 18 residues. Trimming removed 3 bases from V and 0 bases from J; junction bases left unmatched: 5. CDR3 sequence: CASSFPGQGSSYNSPLHF. CDR3 nucleotides: TGTGCCAGCAGCTTTCCGGGACAGGGGAGCTCCTATAATTCACCCCTCCACTTT. Supplemented by reference TRBV7-2 and TRBJ1-6, the full variable domain reads GAGVSQSPSNKVTEKGKDVELRCDPISGHTALYWYRQSLGQGLEFLIYFQGNSAPDKSGLPSDRFSAERTGGSVSTLTIQRTQQEDSAVYLCASSFPGQGSSYNSPLHFGNGTRLTVT.

This chain uses TRBV9 with TRBJ1-2, with D possibly matching TRBD1 (5 bases). The CDR3 covers 11 residues. Germline V gene data show CDR1 as SGDLS and CDR2 as YYNGEE. V dropped 7 bases and J dropped 6 bases, with 10 bases sitting between them. CDR3 bases: TGTGCCAGCGGGGGGGTCGATGGCTACACCTTC. Amino acids: CASGGVDGYTF.

V is TRBV6-4 and J is TRBJ2-2; D is uncertain. The CDR3 extends over 13 amino acids. V was pared by 5 bases and J by 4 bases, with 8 bases between. Germline CDR1 is MRHNA and CDR2 is SNTAGT. The CDR3 bases are TGTGCCAGCAGTCCCCAGGCCACCGGGGAGCTGTTTTTT. Its translation is CASSPQATGELFF.

The chain links TRBV6-1 to TRBJ2-5; 9 nucleotides agree with TRBD1. The CDR3 contains 14 residues. Per the germline V gene, CDR1 is MNHNS and CDR2 is SASEGT. J gave up 5 bases and V 6 bases, and 7 bases lay outside the gene matches. For the CDR3, the DNA is TGTGCCAGCAGCAGCCGGACAGGGGATGAGACCCAGTACTTC. Translated: CASSSRTGDETQYF.

This clone was seen once. The chain employs TRBV19 and TRBJ1-5, with 8 nucleotides matching TRBD1. V lost 6 bases and J lost 4; bases outside the gene matches: 5. Germline loops: CDR1 LNHDA, CDR2 SQIVND (reference sequence). The CDR3 has 14 residues. CDR3: CASRNRGVNQPQHF. The CDR3, as DNA: TGTGCCAGTAGAAACAGGGGGGTTAATCAGCCCCAGCATTTT. The full variable domain, its missing parts supplied by reference TRBV19 and TRBJ1-5, is DGGITQSPKYLFRKEGQNVTLSCEQNLNHDAMYWYRQDPGQGLRLIYYSQIVNDFQKGDIAEGYSVSREKKESFPLTVTSAQKNPTAFYLCASRNRGVNQPQHFGDGTRLSIL.

This clone turned up a few times. V and J are TRBV11-3 and TRBJ2-1; D unresolved. The CDR3 spans 15 residues. Trimming shortened V by 1 base and J by 2 bases, and 9 bases separated the two germline ends. Germline lookup yields CDR1 SGHNT and CDR2 YENEEA. The CDR3 coding sequence is TGTGCCAGCAGCTTAGGTGGCCCCACCTACAATGAGCAGTTCTTC. This codes for CASSLGGPTYNEQFF. Looking up the rest from reference TRBV11-3 and TRBJ2-1 gives the full variable domain: EAGVVQSPRYKIIEKKQPVAFWCNPISGHNTLYWYLQNLGQGPELLIRYENEEAVDDSQLPKDRFSAERLKGVDSTLKIQPAELGDSAVYLCASSLGGPTYNEQFFGPGTRLTVL.

The genes are TRBV6-6 and TRBJ1-2, with 7 bases matching TRBD1. Looked up from germline, CDR1 is MNHNY and CDR2 is SVGAGI (reference sequence). Trimming cost V 0 bases and J 4 bases; bases outside gene matches: 5. The CDR3 runs 15 residues. The CDR3 DNA follows: TGTGCCAGCAGTTACTCGGACAGGAAAAGCTATGGCTACACCTTC. This encodes CASSYSDRKSYGYTF.

The chain uses TRBV28 and TRBJ2-7; 7 bases are shared with TRBD1. The CDR3 is made up of 15 amino acids. Trimming at V came to 6 bases and at J to 1 base, leaving 9 bases not matched to a gene. Germline CDR1 is MDHEN and CDR2 is SYDVKM. CDR3 region: CASRATGVGSYEQYF. CDR3 coding DNA: TGTGCCAGCAGAGCAACAGGGGTAGGGTCCTACGAGCAGTACTTC. Together with reference TRBV28 and TRBJ2-7, the CDR3 gives the full variable domain: DVKVTQSSRYLVKRTGEKVFLECVQDMDHENMFWYRQDPGLGLRLIYFSYDVKMKEKGDIPEGYSVSREKKERFSLILESASTNQTSMYLCASRATGVGSYEQYFGPGTRLTVT.

The chain is built from TRBV7-2 and TRBJ2-3; D is uncertain. Trimming cost V 5 bases and J 0 bases, with 9 bases left between them. CDR3 length: 14 amino acids. CDR1 and CDR2 from the germline V gene are SGHTA and FQGNSA. In DNA form, the CDR3 reads TGTGCCAGCAGCCCGCCTAGGAGCACAGATACGCAGTATTTT. Encoded protein: CASSPPRSTDTQYF.